The following is a T cell receptor beta chain sequence with its context. Its antigen is undetermined. The library was built for alpha chains, so this beta chain is an off-target read and its size means little. Time point reported: sample taken at primary tumor resection. Untreated early-stage non-small cell lung cancer patients, fewer than 85 in total, were the donors. From tumor, nontumor lung or frozen PBMC, whole RNA was taken unsorted for sequencing. This record comes from a study of spatial heterogeneity in lung cancer. Study-level background: In raw reads, more than eight appearances on average were recorded for each unique TCR and UMI combination.

TCRdb recomputed calls from the 5' RACE reads with MiXCR, one row per CDR3 protein. The sample lists roughly 9,000 distinct CDR3 sequences, 5.5% to 7.5% occurring once. Study-level results: Ubiquitous and regional expanded TCR counts correlated with ubiquitous and regional nonsynonymous mutations, respectively. Tumor mutation count correlated with how many alpha and beta TCRs expanded intratumorally.

This TCR was sampled from a male donor with early-stage non-small cell lung cancer. The input for sequencing was lung tumor tissue, taken at surgery.

As DNA, the CDR3 is TGTGCCAGCAGCTTAGGGGGCGACTATGGCTACACCTTC. Residues: CASSLGGDYGYTF. The V and J genes are TRBV7-6 and TRBJ1-2; weak D call: TRBD1 (5 bases). V was clipped by 1 base and J by 3 bases, with 6 bases between them. This CDR3 has 13 amino acids. The germline V gene encodes CDR1 SGHVS and CDR2 FNYEAQ.